The clone carrying this T cell receptor (beta chain) was seen only a few times. Its antigen is undetermined. The sample comes from a study of CD8 T cells in ankylosing spondylitis. Study-wide results and caveats: In peripheral blood, disease-linked CD8+ clones occurred at relatively low frequencies.

TCRdb reanalysed the 5' RACE reads using MiXCR and keeps one entry per CDR3 protein. This sample has 210,000 or so distinct CDR3 sequences, with around 25% found just once. The CDR3 runs 13 residues. With 0 bases removed from V and 5 bases from J, the gap between germline ends came to 5 bases. In germline, CDR1 is LNHNV, CDR2 YYDKDF (reference sequence). The source of this sequence is a male donor with ankylosing spondylitis or in good health (not recorded which). The sequenced material came from blood, either unsorted or a sorted T cell fraction (not recorded which). This chain connects TRBV15 to TRBJ1-5; D gene ambiguous. The CDR3: CATSRERDQPQHF. CDR3 DNA: TGTGCCACCAGCAGAGAGCGCGATCAGCCCCAGCATTTT.